Listed here are 6 T cell receptor beta chains from one sample, sequenced in a study of T cells in women clearing cervical HPV infection. Assay: immunoSEQ multiplex PCR; the TCRdb copy retains only in-frame clones and omits some. The sample holds under 50,000 clones. Sequenced input: blood buffy coat. The source is a woman aged 18-69 years with a cervical HPV16 infection that either progressed to CIN3+ or cleared (not recorded which).

As concerns this clone: The CDR3 is cut off 3 residues early in the read; its end comes from the germline J gene. The rearrangement joins TRBV7-9 to TRBJ2-2, with D possibly being TRBD1 (7 bases). The CDR3 length is 12 residues. CDR1 SEHNR and CDR2 FQNEAQ come from the germline V gene (reference sequence). The CDR3 loop reads CASSFRGEKLFF. The sequenced CDR3 bases are TGTGCCAGCAGCTTCAGGGGGGAAAAG.

With respect to this clone: Read sequence stops 3 residues before the CDR3 end, and the germline J gene provides the missing end. The chain carries TRBV5-1 and TRBJ2-1; 10 positions match TRBD2. This CDR3 is 14 amino acids long. Per the germline V gene, CDR1 is SGHRS and CDR2 is YFSETQ. Trimming took 4 bases from V and 4 from J; bases not matched to a gene: 2. CDR3: CASSASGGYNEQFF. The covered CDR3 bases are TGCGCCAGCAGCGCTAGCGGGGGATACAATGAG.

A word on this clone: The CDR3 is cut off 3 residues early in the read; its end comes from the germline J gene. V and J are TRBV18 and TRBJ2-2; the match to TRBD1 covers 11 bases. The CDR3 length is 16 residues. Germline V CDR1 and CDR2: KGHSH, LQKENI. CDR3 sequence: CASSPGQGATNEKLFF. The CDR3 bases that were read are TGTGCCAGCTCACCCGGACAGGGGGCAACTAATGAAAAG.

In regard to this clone: The read ends 3 residues before the CDR3 terminus; that terminus is restored from the germline J gene. The chain recombines TRBV11-2 with TRBJ1-2; 12 nucleotides line up with TRBD1. The CDR3 has 15 residues. Germline lookup yields CDR1 SGHAT and CDR2 FQNNGV. CDR3 DNA (partial): TGTGCCAGCAGCTTCGGGACAGGGGGCTTGGAAGGC. Amino acid sequence: CASSFGTGGLEG. In full, the CDR3 is CASSFGTGGLEGYTF. The whole variable domain, filled in from reference TRBV11-2 and TRBJ1-2, reads EAGVAQSPRYKIIEKRQSVAFWCNPISGHATLYWYQQILGQGPKLLIQFQNNGVVDDSQLPKDRFSAERLKGVDSTLKIQPAKLEDSAVYLCASSFGTGGLEGYTFGSGTRLTVV.

CDR3 sequence: CAWSLLETYTF. CDR3 DNA, as far as it was read: TGTGCCTGGAGTCTCCTAGAGACC. This sequence joins TRBV30 and TRBJ1-2; D ambiguous. Sequencing ends 3 residues short of the CDR3 end; the germline J gene provides the rest. The CDR3 loop spans 11 amino acids. The germline gives CDR1 GTSNPN, CDR2 SVGIG (reference sequence).

Comments on this clone: The CDR3 end lies 3 residues beyond the end of the read and is filled in from the germline J gene. The chain couples TRBV5-6 to TRBJ2-7; TRBD1 matches at 11 bases. The V gene end was trimmed by 6 bases and the J gene end by 5 bases; junction bases not matched to a gene: 7. The CDR3 consists of 14 residues. Germline V gene lookup returns CDR1 SGHDT and CDR2 YYEEEE. The part of the CDR3 DNA that was read is TGTGCCAGCACATGGACAGGGGGCGGAAACGAG. Protein: CASTWTGGGNE. The complete CDR3 sequence is CASTWTGGGNEQYF.